This T cell receptor (beta chain) was recorded in a study of blood T cell repertoires in COVID-19. Study-level background: Whether acute or convalescent, the COVID-19 samples came from the United States, Italy and Spain. The cDNA or gDNA used as material had been derived from T cells, B-cell-depleted T cells, or PBMCs.

Authors' data handling: The authors estimated nucleated cell counts from reference gene primer amplification. Libraries were prepared by immunoSEQ multiplex PCR; TCRdb keeps only in-frame clonotypes and omits some of them. From that table come the V and J calls and clone size; the DNA was used to work out D and trimming. The sample lists 100,000 or so clones; more than 80% were seen once. Germline values: CDR1 ENHRY, CDR2 SYGVKD. The CDR3 is 14 residues long. The J segment lost 7 bases and the V segment lost 4 bases, leaving 6 bases of the junction unmatched. The sequenced sample consisted of peripheral blood. The rearrangement uses TRBV10-3 and TRBJ1-4, with 7 bases lining up with TRBD1. This sequence originates from a woman in her 70s with acute or convalescent COVID-19. The CDR3 DNA sequence: TGTGCCATCAGTGCGGAGGGGGCGGCTGAAAAACTGTTTTTT. Its translation is CAISAEGAAEKLFF.